Here is one T cell receptor (beta chain) with its context. Trimming cost V 5 bases and J 9 bases, with 17 bases left between them. This CDR3 spans 14 amino acids. Germline CDR1 and CDR2: MNHEY and SVGAGI. Primers included in the PCR were 60 Vbeta and 13 Jbeta primers. The protocol was immunoSEQ multiplex PCR, while the TCRdb copy is restricted to in-frame clones and leaves out a portion. This sample has around 150,000 clones, with about 80% found just once. The sample belongs to a study of cytomegalovirus exposure and HLA in healthy donors. Sequencing was carried out using PBMCs. V usage is TRBV6-5 and J usage is TRBJ1-5, with D maybe TRBD1 (6 bases). This receptor was taken from a young man in good health and CMV-seronegative. In nucleotides, the CDR3 is TGTGCCAGCAGTCAAGGGGCAGGGGATAGGCCCCAGCATTTT. Protein: CASSQGAGDRPQHF.